A selection of T cell receptor beta chains follows, all from one sample in a study of T-cell reconstitution after alpha-beta-depleted transplantation in children. TCRdb re-called the PCR reads with MiXCR, one entry per CDR3 protein. The data contain 150,000 to 250,000 distinct CDR3 sequences, just over 14% of them seen just once; the ten biggest clones take up around 14%. The specimen was PBMCs from the stem cell graft donor, collected from the stem cell graft. The receptor source for this set is a human donor who donated a stem cell graft to a child with acute lymphoblastic leukemia. The CDR3 runs from the conserved cysteine through the conserved F or W. Fields, in order: CDR3 protein, CDR3 DNA, J gene, V gene, clone size, D gene. D genes are given only for firm matches. Expanded clones get a size class; other rows say once, few or many, or leave the size out.

CDR3 protein: CSAAGTSVYNEQFF; CDR3 DNA: TGCAGTGCGGCCGGGACTAGCGTCTACAATGAGCAGTTCTTC; J gene: TRBJ2-1; V gene: TRBV20-1; clone size: many; D gene: TRBD2
CDR3 protein: CASSPPGDRDTQYF; CDR3 DNA: TGTGCCAGCAGCCCCCCAGGGGACCGAGATACGCAGTATTTT; J gene: TRBJ2-3; V gene: TRBV7-6; clone size: many; D gene: -
CDR3 protein: CASSLVGREYF; CDR3 DNA: TGCGCCAGCAGCTTGGTGGGGAGGGAGTACTTC; J gene: TRBJ2-7; V gene: TRBV5-1; clone size: many; D gene: TRBD2
CDR3 protein: CASSLTSGKHNEQFF; CDR3 DNA: TGCGCCAGCAGCCTTACTAGCGGGAAGCACAATGAGCAGTTCTTC; J gene: TRBJ2-1; V gene: TRBV5-1; clone size: -; D gene: TRBD2
CDR3 protein: CASSLGIAGFTGELFF; CDR3 DNA: TGTGCCAGCAGCTTAGGAATAGCGGGATTCACCGGGGAGCTGTTTTTT; J gene: TRBJ2-2; V gene: TRBV7-8; clone size: many; D gene: TRBD2
CDR3 protein: CSVRLAGNYQETQYF; CDR3 DNA: TGCAGCGTTCGGCTAGCGGGGAATTACCAAGAGACCCAGTACTTC; J gene: TRBJ2-5; V gene: TRBV29-1; clone size: many; D gene: TRBD2
CDR3 protein: CSVVSRNRDGEAFF; CDR3 DNA: TGCAGCGTCGTATCCCGAAACAGGGATGGTGAAGCTTTCTTT; J gene: TRBJ1-1; V gene: TRBV29-1; clone size: many; D gene: -
CDR3 protein: CASSFLREASDEQFF; CDR3 DNA: TGTGCCAGCAGTTTCCTGCGGGAGGCATCAGATGAGCAGTTCTTC; J gene: TRBJ2-1; V gene: TRBV27; clone size: many; D gene: TRBD2
CDR3 protein: CASSFRTSGDNEQFF; CDR3 DNA: TGTGCCAGCAGCTTCAGGACTAGCGGAGACAATGAGCAGTTCTTC; J gene: TRBJ2-1; V gene: TRBV12-3/TRBV12-4; clone size: -; D gene: TRBD2
CDR3 protein: CASSVGQQETQYF; CDR3 DNA: TGCGCCAGCAGCGTGGGACAGCAAGAGACCCAGTACTTC; J gene: TRBJ2-5; V gene: TRBV5-1; clone size: many; D gene: TRBD1
CDR3 protein: CASSPGLARTDTQYF; CDR3 DNA: TGCGCCAGCAGCCCGGGACTAGCGCGCACAGATACGCAGTATTTT; J gene: TRBJ2-3; V gene: TRBV5-1; clone size: many; D gene: TRBD2
CDR3 protein: CASSYRPTGPLSTDTQYF; CDR3 DNA: TGCGCCAGCAGCTATAGGCCGACAGGGCCCCTAAGCACAGATACGCAGTATTTT; J gene: TRBJ2-3; V gene: TRBV5-1; clone size: -; D gene: TRBD1
CDR3 protein: CASSLEGVPDTQYF; CDR3 DNA: TGTGCCAGCAGTTTAGAGGGAGTCCCAGATACGCAGTATTTT; J gene: TRBJ2-3; V gene: TRBV12-3/TRBV12-4; clone size: many; D gene: -
CDR3 protein: CASSGISEQFF; CDR3 DNA: TGTGCCAGCAGCGGGATAAGTGAGCAGTTCTTC; J gene: TRBJ2-1; V gene: TRBV7-9; clone size: many; D gene: -